This is a list of T cell receptor beta chains from one sample in a study of blood T cells in healthy people across ages. In TCRdb, the 5' RACE reads were re-called with MiXCR into one record per CDR3 protein. In the table there are roughly 2 million distinct CDR3 sequences, about 50% of which are singletons. Sequencing was carried out using blood. All receptors derive from a woman aged 40-49 years in good health. Each CDR3 is given with its conserved first and last residue. The D gene is left open where the match is weak. Not every row has a clone size; where given, it reads once, few, many or a size class.

NA	TRBV6-2/TRBV6-3	NA	TRBJ2-7	CASSYSNPYEQYF	TGTGCCAGCAGTTACTCGAACCCCTACGAGCAGTACTTC
NA	TRBV6-2/TRBV6-3	NA	TRBJ2-1	CASSFQGYWDNEQFF	TGTGCCAGCAGTTTCCAGGGTTACTGGGACAATGAGCAGTTCTTC
NA	TRBV3-1	many	TRBJ2-5	CASSQRGRERKTQYF	TGTGCCAGCAGCCAAAGGGGCAGGGAGAGAAAGACCCAGTACTTC
NA	TRBV4-3	few	TRBJ2-5	CASRKNPQGERYEQYF	TGCGCCAGCAGAAAAAACCCACAGGGTGAACGTTATGAGCAGTACTTC
TRBD2	TRBV29-1	NA	TRBJ2-1	CSVEGRGGRNEQFF	TGCAGCGTTGAGGGGCGGGGGGGCCGAAATGAGCAGTTCTTC
NA	TRBV12-3/TRBV12-4	NA	TRBJ2-1	CASSFLGIEQFF	TGTGCCAGCAGTTTCCTAGGGATTGAGCAGTTCTTC
NA	TRBV27	NA	TRBJ2-5	CASSWGLLETQYF	TGTGCCAGCAGTTGGGGACTCCTAGAGACCCAGTACTTC
NA	TRBV12-3/TRBV12-4	NA	TRBJ1-2	CASTRKGGYGYTF	TGTGCCAGCACCCGGAAGGGGGGTTATGGCTACACCTTC
NA	TRBV20-1	NA	TRBJ2-7	CSADLRREQYF	TGCAGTGCTGACTTGAGGCGTGAGCAGTACTTC
TRBD2	TRBV4-2	NA	TRBJ2-7	CASSQVGPSGGYEQYF	TGTGCCAGCAGCCAAGTTGGGCCCAGCGGGGGCTACGAGCAGTACTTC
NA	TRBV28	few	TRBJ1-2	CASSFQSTARSNYGYTF	TGTGCCAGCAGTTTCCAGAGCACAGCTAGATCTAACTATGGCTACACCTTC
NA	TRBV9	once	TRBJ1-1	CASSVVEGVGTEAFF	TGTGCCAGCAGCGTAGTTGAGGGAGTAGGGACTGAAGCTTTCTTT
TRBD2	TRBV6-4	NA	TRBJ2-3	CASSGFSSGGSARSTDTQYF	TGTGCCAGCAGTGGGTTTTCGAGCGGGGGGTCGGCGCGGAGCACAGATACGCAGTATTTT
NA	TRBV7-2	NA	TRBJ2-5	CASSLALGAPEETQYF	TGTGCCAGCAGCTTAGCTCTGGGGGCCCCGGAAGAGACCCAGTACTTC
NA	TRBV6-5	NA	TRBJ2-1	CASSYGWGYPQFF	TGTGCCAGCAGTTACGGCTGGGGCTATCCCCAGTTCTTC
NA	TRBV27	NA	TRBJ1-2	CASRDLDTFGYYGYTF	TGTGCCAGCAGAGATTTGGACACGTTCGGATACTATGGCTACACCTTC
TRBD2	TRBV20-1	NA	TRBJ2-5	CSASRLAGPQETQYF	TGCAGTGCTAGCCGTCTAGCGGGGCCCCAAGAGACCCAGTACTTC
NA	TRBV13	NA	TRBJ2-3	CASSPPVWSHIDTQYF	TGTGCCAGCAGCCCCCCCGTATGGTCTCACATAGATACGCAGTATTTT
NA	TRBV7-2	NA	TRBJ2-7	CASGLIAMAGAPYEQYF	TGTGCCAGCGGCTTAATCGCTATGGCGGGGGCCCCCTACGAGCAGTACTTC
TRBD1	TRBV20-1	NA	TRBJ2-7	CSARDRDRLYEQYF	TGCAGTGCTAGAGACCGGGACAGGCTCTACGAGCAGTACTTC
NA	TRBV6-2/TRBV6-3	NA	TRBJ2-7	CASNIKGDEQYF	TGTGCCAGCAATATAAAAGGGGACGAGCAGTACTTC
TRBD1	TRBV25-1	NA	TRBJ2-1	CASSLPLGQGKNEQFF	TGTGCCAGCAGTCTCCCCCTTGGACAGGGCAAGAATGAGCAGTTCTTC
TRBD2	TRBV20-1	few	TRBJ2-7	CSALGLAGGEQYF	TGCAGTGCCTTAGGGCTAGCGGGGGGCGAGCAGTACTTC
TRBD2	TRBV7-2	NA	TRBJ2-5	CASRPRTSGGGTQYF	TGTGCCAGCAGGCCTCGGACTAGCGGGGGGGGGACCCAGTACTTC
NA	TRBV20-1	NA	TRBJ2-3	CSAESSTDTQYF	TGCAGTGCTGAAAGTAGCACAGATACGCAGTATTTT
NA	TRBV20-1	NA	TRBJ1-1	CSAPKQNTEAFF	TGCAGTGCTCCAAAACAGAACACTGAAGCTTTCTTT
NA	TRBV25-1	few	TRBJ1-2	CASSEYVRSNYGYTF	TGTGCCAGCAGTGAATATGTCAGAAGTAACTATGGCTACACCTTC
TRBD1	TRBV6-2/TRBV6-3	NA	TRBJ2-7	CASSYPLGQASYEQYF	TGTGCCAGCAGTTATCCCCTGGGACAGGCCTCCTACGAGCAGTACTTC
NA	TRBV20-1	few	TRBJ2-3	CSAGGKSTTHTDTQYF	TGCAGTGCTGGAGGGAAATCGACTACACACACAGATACGCAGTATTTT
NA	TRBV20-1	NA	TRBJ2-1	CSAFWGAEQFF	TGCAGTGCTTTTTGGGGCGCTGAGCAGTTCTTC
NA	TRBV25-1	NA	TRBJ2-5	CASSEDHPDQETQYF	TGTGCCAGCAGTGAAGACCACCCGGACCAAGAGACCCAGTACTTC
NA	TRBV4-1	few	TRBJ2-7	CASSGAENEQYF	TGCGCCAGCAGCGGGGCAGAAAACGAGCAGTACTTC
NA	TRBV28	once	TRBJ2-5	CASSSVPPYQETQYF	TGTGCCAGCAGTAGCGTCCCTCCGTACCAAGAGACCCAGTACTTC
NA	TRBV9	NA	TRBJ1-4	CASSTGQPTNEKLFF	TGTGCCAGCAGCACCGGACAGCCAACTAATGAAAAACTGTTTTTT
NA	TRBV29-1	few	TRBJ2-3	CSVESVVAEITDTQYF	TGCAGCGTTGAATCGGTGGTAGCGGAGATCACAGATACGCAGTATTTT
NA	TRBV5-1	NA	TRBJ2-7	CASSPRQESSYEQYF	TGCGCCAGCAGCCCAAGACAGGAGAGCTCCTACGAGCAGTACTTC
TRBD2	TRBV6-1	NA	TRBJ2-3	CASREKPGLAADTQYF	TGTGCCAGCAGAGAGAAACCGGGACTAGCGGCAGATACGCAGTATTTT
NA	TRBV3-1	NA	TRBJ2-2	CASSQDLAGYTGELFF	TGTGCCAGCAGCCAAGATCTGGCAGGCTACACCGGGGAGCTGTTTTTT
NA	TRBV6-5	NA	TRBJ1-1	CASRSNQGPTEAFF	TGTGCCAGCAGGTCGAACCAGGGACCCACTGAAGCTTTCTTT
NA	TRBV19	NA	TRBJ2-7	CAGSIVGNSYEQYF	TGTGCCGGTAGTATAGTTGGGAATTCCTACGAGCAGTACTTC
NA	TRBV12-3/TRBV12-4	few	TRBJ2-7	CASSLILRYEQYF	TGTGCCAGCAGCCTCATTCTACGCTACGAGCAGTACTTC